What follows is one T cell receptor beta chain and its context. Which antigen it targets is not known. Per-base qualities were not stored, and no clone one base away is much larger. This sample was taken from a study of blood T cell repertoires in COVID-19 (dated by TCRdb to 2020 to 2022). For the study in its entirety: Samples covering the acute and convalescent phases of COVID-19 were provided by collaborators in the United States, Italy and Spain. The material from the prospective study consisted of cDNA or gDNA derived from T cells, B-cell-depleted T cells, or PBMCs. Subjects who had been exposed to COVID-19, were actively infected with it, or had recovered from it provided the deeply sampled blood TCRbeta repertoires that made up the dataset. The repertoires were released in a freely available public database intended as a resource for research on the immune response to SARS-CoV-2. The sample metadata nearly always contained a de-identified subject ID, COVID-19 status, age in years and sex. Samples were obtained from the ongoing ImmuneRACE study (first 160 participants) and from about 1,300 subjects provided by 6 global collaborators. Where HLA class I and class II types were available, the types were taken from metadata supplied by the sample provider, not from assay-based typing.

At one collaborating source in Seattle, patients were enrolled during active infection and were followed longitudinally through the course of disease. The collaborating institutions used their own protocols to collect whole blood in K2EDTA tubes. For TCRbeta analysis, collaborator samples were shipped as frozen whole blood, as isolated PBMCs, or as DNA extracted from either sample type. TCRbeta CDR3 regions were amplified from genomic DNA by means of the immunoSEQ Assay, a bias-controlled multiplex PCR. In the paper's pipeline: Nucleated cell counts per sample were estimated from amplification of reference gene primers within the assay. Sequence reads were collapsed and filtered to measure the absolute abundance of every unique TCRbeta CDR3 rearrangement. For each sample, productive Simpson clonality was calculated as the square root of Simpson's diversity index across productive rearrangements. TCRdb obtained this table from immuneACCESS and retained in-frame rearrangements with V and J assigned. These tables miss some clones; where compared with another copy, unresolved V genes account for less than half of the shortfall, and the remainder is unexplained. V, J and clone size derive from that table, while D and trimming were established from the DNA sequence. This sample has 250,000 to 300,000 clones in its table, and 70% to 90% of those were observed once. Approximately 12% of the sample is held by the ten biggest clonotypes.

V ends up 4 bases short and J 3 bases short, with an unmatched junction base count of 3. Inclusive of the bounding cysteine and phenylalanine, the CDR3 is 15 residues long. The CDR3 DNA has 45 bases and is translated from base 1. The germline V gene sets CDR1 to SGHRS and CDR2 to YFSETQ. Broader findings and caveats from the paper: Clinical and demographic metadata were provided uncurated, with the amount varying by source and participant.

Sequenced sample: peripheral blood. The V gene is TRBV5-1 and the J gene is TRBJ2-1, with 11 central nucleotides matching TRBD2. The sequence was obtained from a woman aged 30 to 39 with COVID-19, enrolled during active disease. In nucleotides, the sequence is TGCGCCAGCAGCCCAGGGACTAGCGGCTACAATGAGCAGTTCTTC. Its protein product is CASSPGTSGYNEQFF.